This T cell receptor beta chain was obtained from a study of beta chain features in type 1 diabetes. In the study overall: Across all samples, about 100 million sorted cells were examined.

Every bit of the isolated RNA underwent reverse transcription, so sequencing read expressed TCRB transcripts. Assay: immunoSEQ multiplex PCR; the TCRdb copy retains only in-frame clones and omits some. The table shows 620,000 or so clones, with 15% to 18% occurring only once. Every participating donor gave one draw, a heparinised blood sample averaging roughly 100 mL. The germline gives CDR1 SQVTM, CDR2 ANQGSEA. With 3 bases clipped from V and 7 bases from J, the junction kept 9 bases outside the gene matches. The CDR3 is 15 residues long. Study-wide points: Within patients, naive, central memory and Treg TCRB repertoires seemed more similar than within healthy donors. The influence of HLA type on TCRB rearrangement stayed undetermined.

This clone was found a few times. The antigen is unknown. This receptor was identified in a man aged 18 to 35 in good health. The chain couples TRBV29-1 to TRBJ2-2, with 9 bases that match TRBD2. The sample taken for sequencing was naive CD4+ T cells from blood. This CDR3 is CSVEASSGSIGELFF. The CDR3 nucleotides read TGCAGCGTTGAGGCTAGTAGCGGGAGTATCGGGGAGCTGTTTTTT.